The present T cell receptor beta chain was sequenced within a study of cytomegalovirus exposure and HLA in healthy donors. Here immunoSEQ multiplex PCR was the method, and the copy in TCRdb shows in-frame clones only, minus some. The table includes around 240,000 clones, roughly 89% detected once. Study-wide results and limits: Usually a TCR sequence was rare, but some public TCRs were found in many donors.

Turning to this clone: Its antigen is as yet unknown.

Material: PBMCs. This clonotype was sampled from a woman aged 18 to 35 in good health and CMV-seronegative.

CDR3 coding DNA: TGCGCCAGCAGCTCCGGACAAACGAACACAGATACGCAGTATTTT. Protein sequence: CASSSGQTNTDTQYF. The rearrangement links TRBV5-1 to TRBJ2-3; tentative D call: TRBD1 (5 bases). The CDR3 contains 15 residues. V was clipped by 3 bases and J by 2 bases, with 13 bases between them. CDR1 is SGHRS, CDR2 YFSETQ, per germline.